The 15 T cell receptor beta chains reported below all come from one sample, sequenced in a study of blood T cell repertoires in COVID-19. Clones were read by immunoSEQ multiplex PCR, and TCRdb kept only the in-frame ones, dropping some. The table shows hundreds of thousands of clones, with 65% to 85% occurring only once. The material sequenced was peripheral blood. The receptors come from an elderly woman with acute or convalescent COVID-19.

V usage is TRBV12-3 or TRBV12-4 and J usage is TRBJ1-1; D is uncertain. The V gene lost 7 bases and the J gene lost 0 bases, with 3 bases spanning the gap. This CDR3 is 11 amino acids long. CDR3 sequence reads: CASTMNTEAFF. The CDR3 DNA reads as TGTGCCAGCACCATGAACACTGAAGCTTTCTTT.

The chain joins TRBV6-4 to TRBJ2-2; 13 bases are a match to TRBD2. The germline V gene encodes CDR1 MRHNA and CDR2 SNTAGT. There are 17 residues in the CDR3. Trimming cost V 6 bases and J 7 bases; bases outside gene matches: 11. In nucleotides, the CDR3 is TGTGCCAGCAGCTTTTCCCGGACTAGCGGGAGTGGCGGGGAGCTGTTTTTT. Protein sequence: CASSFSRTSGSGGELFF.

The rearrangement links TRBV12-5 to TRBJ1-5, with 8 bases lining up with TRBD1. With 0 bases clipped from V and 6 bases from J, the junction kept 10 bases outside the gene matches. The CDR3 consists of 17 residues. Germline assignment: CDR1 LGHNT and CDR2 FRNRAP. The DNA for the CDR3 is TGTGCTAGTGGTTTGGTACTCGGGCAGGGGGCAGGTCAGCCCCAGCATTTT. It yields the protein CASGLVLGQGAGQPQHF.

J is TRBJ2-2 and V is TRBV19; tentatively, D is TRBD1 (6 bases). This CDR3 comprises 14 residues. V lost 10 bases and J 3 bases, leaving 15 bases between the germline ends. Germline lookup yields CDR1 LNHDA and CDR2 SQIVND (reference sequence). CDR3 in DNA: TGTGCCACTTTGCAGGGGATGGACACCGGGGAGCTGTTTTTT. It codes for CATLQGMDTGELFF.

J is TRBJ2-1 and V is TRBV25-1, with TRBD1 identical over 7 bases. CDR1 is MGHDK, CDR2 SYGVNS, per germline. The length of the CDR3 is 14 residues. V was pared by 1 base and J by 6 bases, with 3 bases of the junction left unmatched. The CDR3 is CASSELTGLNEQFF. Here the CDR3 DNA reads TGTGCCAGCAGTGAATTGACAGGGCTCAATGAGCAGTTCTTC. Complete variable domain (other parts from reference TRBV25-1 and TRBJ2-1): EADIYQTPRYLVIGTGKKITLECSQTMGHDKMYWYQQDPGMELHLIHYSYGVNSTEKGDLSSESTVSRIRTEHFPLTLESARPSHTSQYLCASSELTGLNEQFFGPGTRLTVL.

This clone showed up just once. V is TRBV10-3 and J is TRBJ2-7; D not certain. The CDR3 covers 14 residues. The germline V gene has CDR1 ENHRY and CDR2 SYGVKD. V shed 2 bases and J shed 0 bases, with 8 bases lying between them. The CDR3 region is CAISETVASYEQYF. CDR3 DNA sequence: TGTGCCATCAGTGAGACTGTTGCCTCCTACGAGCAGTACTTC.

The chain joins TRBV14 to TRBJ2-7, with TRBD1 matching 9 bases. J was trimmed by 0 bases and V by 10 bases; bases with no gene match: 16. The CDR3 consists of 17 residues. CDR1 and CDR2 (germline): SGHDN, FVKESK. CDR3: CAIPSQAGQGCSYEQYF. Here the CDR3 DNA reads TGTGCCATCCCTTCCCAAGCGGGACAGGGTTGCTCCTACGAGCAGTACTTC.

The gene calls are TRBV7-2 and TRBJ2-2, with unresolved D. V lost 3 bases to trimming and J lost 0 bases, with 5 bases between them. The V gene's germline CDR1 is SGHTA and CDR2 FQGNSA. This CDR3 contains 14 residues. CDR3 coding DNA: TGTGCCAGCAGCTTTACACCGAACACCGGGGAGCTGTTTTTT. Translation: CASSFTPNTGELFF.

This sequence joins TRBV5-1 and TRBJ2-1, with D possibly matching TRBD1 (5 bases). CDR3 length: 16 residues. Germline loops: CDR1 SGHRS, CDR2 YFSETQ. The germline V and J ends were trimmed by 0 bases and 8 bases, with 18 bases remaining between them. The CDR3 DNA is TGCGCCAGCAGCTTGGGGGGCGGCATGGTGTCCGATGAGCAGTTCTTC. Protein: CASSLGGGMVSDEQFF.

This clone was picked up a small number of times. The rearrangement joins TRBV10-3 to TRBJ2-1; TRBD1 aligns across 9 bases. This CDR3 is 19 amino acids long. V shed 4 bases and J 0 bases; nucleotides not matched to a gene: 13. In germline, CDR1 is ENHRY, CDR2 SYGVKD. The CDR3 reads CAISGWTGERGSSYNEQFF. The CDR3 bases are TGTGCCATCAGTGGTTGGACAGGGGAAAGAGGATCCTCCTACAATGAGCAGTTCTTC.

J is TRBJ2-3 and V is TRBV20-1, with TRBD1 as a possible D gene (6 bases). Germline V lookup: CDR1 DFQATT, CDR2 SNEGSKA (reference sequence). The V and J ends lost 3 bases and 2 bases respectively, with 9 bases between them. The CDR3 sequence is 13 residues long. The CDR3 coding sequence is TGCAGTGCTAGTCAGGGGCCCACAGATACGCAGTATTTT. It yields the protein CSASQGPTDTQYF.

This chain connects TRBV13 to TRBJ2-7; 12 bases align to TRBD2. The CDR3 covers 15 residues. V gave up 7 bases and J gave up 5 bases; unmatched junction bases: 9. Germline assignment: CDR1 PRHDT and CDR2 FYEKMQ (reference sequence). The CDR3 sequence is CASTRGLAGGNEQYF. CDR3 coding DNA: TGTGCCAGCACCCGAGGCCTAGCGGGAGGGAACGAGCAGTACTTC. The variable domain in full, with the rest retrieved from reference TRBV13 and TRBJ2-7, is AAGVIQSPRHLIKEKRETATLKCYPIPRHDTVYWYQQGPGQDPQFLISFYEKMQSDKGSIPDRFSAQQFSDYHSELNMSSLELGDSALYFCASTRGLAGGNEQYFGPGTRLTVT.

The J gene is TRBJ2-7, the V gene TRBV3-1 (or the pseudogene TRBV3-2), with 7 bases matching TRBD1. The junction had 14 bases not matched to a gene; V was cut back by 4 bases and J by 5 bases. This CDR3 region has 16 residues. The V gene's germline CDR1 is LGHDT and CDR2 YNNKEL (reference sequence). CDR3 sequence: CASSPRWDSLKDEQYF. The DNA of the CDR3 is TGTGCCAGCAGCCCTAGGTGGGACAGCCTCAAGGACGAGCAGTACTTC.

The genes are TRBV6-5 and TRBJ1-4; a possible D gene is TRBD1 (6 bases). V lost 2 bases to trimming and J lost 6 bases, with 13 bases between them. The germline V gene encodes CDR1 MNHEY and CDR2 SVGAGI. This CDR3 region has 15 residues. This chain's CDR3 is CASSYRGGFDEKLFF. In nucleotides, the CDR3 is TGTGCCAGCAGTTACCGAGGGGGATTTGATGAAAAACTGTTTTTT.

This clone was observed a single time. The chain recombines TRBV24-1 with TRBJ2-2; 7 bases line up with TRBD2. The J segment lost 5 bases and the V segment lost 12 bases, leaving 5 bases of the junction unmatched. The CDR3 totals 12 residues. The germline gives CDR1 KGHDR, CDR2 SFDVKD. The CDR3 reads CAVGRGTGELFF. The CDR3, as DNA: TGTGCCGTCGGGCGGGGGACCGGGGAGCTGTTTTTT.